This T cell receptor beta chain was sequenced during a study of immune evolution from preneoplasia to lung adenocarcinoma. Measured with immunoSEQ multiplex PCR; TCRdb has only the in-frame clones, and not every one. The data show 3,600 or so clones, with around 75% seen just once and 18% held by the top ten. The CDR3 is made up of 15 amino acids. Deletions cut 3 bases from V and 4 bases from J, with 16 bases between. The germline V gene has CDR1 LNHDA and CDR2 SQIVND (reference sequence). There are a few counts of this clone. V gene TRBV19 combines with J gene TRBJ2-7; tentatively, D is TRBD1 (6 bases). This clonotype was obtained from a person aged 55-80 years with lung adenocarcinoma. Sequenced sample: FFPE minimally invasive lung adenocarcinoma tissue. The CDR3 reads CASSISNRARYEQYF. CDR3 DNA: TGTGCCAGTAGTATCTCGAACAGGGCACGATACGAGCAGTACTTC.